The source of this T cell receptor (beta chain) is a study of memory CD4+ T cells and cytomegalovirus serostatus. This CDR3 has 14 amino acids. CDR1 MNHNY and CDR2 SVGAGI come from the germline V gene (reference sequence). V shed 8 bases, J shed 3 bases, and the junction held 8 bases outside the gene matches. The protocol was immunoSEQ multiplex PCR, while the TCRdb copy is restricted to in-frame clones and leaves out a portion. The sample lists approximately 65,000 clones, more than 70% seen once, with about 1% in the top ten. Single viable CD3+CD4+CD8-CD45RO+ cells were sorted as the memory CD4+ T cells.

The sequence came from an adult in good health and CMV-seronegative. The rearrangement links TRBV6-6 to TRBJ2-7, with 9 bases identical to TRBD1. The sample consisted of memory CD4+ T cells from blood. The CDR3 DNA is TGTGCCAGCCTACCGGGACAGGGAGGCTACGAGCAGTACTTC. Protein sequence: CASLPGQGGYEQYF.